This is a list of T cell receptor beta chains from one sample in a study of shared clonotypes between healthy human individuals. The table came from immunoSEQ multiplex PCR; TCRdb's copy has only in-frame clones and leaves some out. Among about 2.4 million clones listed, approximately 92% were seen once. The sequenced sample consisted of naive CD4+ T cells sorted from blood. Receptors originate from a man aged 18 to 30 in good health. Each CDR3 is given with its conserved first and last residue. Each record gives: CDR3 DNA, CDR3 protein, V gene, D gene, J gene, clone size, CDR3 length. A D gene is named only where the DNA matches it firmly. Expanded clones get a size class; other rows say once, few or many, or leave the size out.

cdr3_nt: TGTGCCAGCTCACCAACTAGCGGGGTAGTGGGAAACATTCAGTACTTC
cdr3_aa: CASSPTSGVVGNIQYF
v_call: TRBV18
d_call: TRBD2
j_call: TRBJ2-4
clone_size: NA
cdr3_length: 16

cdr3_nt: TGTGCCAGCAGCTTGGGAGGGACCTCCTACGAGCAGTACTTC
cdr3_aa: CASSLGGTSYEQYF
v_call: TRBV5-4
d_call: NA
j_call: TRBJ2-7
clone_size: once
cdr3_length: 14

cdr3_nt: TGTGCCAGCAGCGTAGACAACCACGGCTATGGCTACACCTTC
cdr3_aa: CASSVDNHGYGYTF
v_call: TRBV9
d_call: NA
j_call: TRBJ1-2
clone_size: NA
cdr3_length: 14

cdr3_nt: TGCGCCAGCAGCTCGGGGACACCCCGCACAGATACGCAGTATTTT
cdr3_aa: CASSSGTPRTDTQYF
v_call: TRBV5-1
d_call: NA
j_call: TRBJ2-3
clone_size: NA
cdr3_length: 15

cdr3_nt: TGTGCCAGCAGCCATACACTAGCTGGATACAATGAGCAGTTCTTC
cdr3_aa: CASSHTLAGYNEQFF
v_call: TRBV7-3
d_call: NA
j_call: TRBJ2-1
clone_size: NA
cdr3_length: 15

cdr3_nt: TGCGCCAGCAGACGGACAGGGGGGGAAAAACTGTTTTTT
cdr3_aa: CASRRTGGEKLFF
v_call: TRBV4-1
d_call: TRBD1
j_call: TRBJ1-4
clone_size: NA
cdr3_length: 13

cdr3_nt: TGTGCCAGTAGTACCCCTAGGACAGGCGGGGTTGAAAAACTGTTTTTT
cdr3_aa: CASSTPRTGGVEKLFF
v_call: TRBV19
d_call: TRBD1
j_call: TRBJ1-4
clone_size: NA
cdr3_length: 16

cdr3_nt: TGTGCCATCAGCGGACCGGGAGAGGGAACGTACGAGCAGTACTTC
cdr3_aa: CAISGPGEGTYEQYF
v_call: TRBV10-3
d_call: NA
j_call: TRBJ2-7
clone_size: few
cdr3_length: 15

cdr3_nt: TGTGCCAGCTCACCACAGGGGCCTACTCGATCCTACGAGCAGTACTTC
cdr3_aa: CASSPQGPTRSYEQYF
v_call: TRBV18
d_call: NA
j_call: TRBJ2-7
clone_size: NA
cdr3_length: 16

cdr3_nt: TGTGCCAGCAGTTGGAGGGGGCAGGCGAATGAGCAGTTCTTC
cdr3_aa: CASSWRGQANEQFF
v_call: TRBV2
d_call: NA
j_call: TRBJ2-1
clone_size: NA
cdr3_length: 14

cdr3_nt: TGCGCCAGCAGTGAGAGGCAGGGGGATGGCTACACCTTC
cdr3_aa: CASSERQGDGYTF
v_call: TRBV10-2
d_call: TRBD1
j_call: TRBJ1-2
clone_size: few
cdr3_length: 13

cdr3_nt: TGTGCCAGCAGTTGGACAGGGGAGGGCGAGCAGTACTTC
cdr3_aa: CASSWTGEGEQYF
v_call: TRBV6-5
d_call: TRBD1
j_call: TRBJ2-7
clone_size: NA
cdr3_length: 13

cdr3_nt: TGTGCCAGCAGCTTCGGGCGAATCTATAGCAATCAGCCCCAGCATTTT
cdr3_aa: CASSFGRIYSNQPQHF
v_call: TRBV5-8
d_call: NA
j_call: TRBJ1-5
clone_size: NA
cdr3_length: 16

cdr3_nt: TGTGCCAGCCGAACCGGGACAGCTCCAGGGCACGAGCAGTACTTC
cdr3_aa: CASRTGTAPGHEQYF
v_call: TRBV2
d_call: TRBD1
j_call: TRBJ2-7
clone_size: few
cdr3_length: 15

cdr3_nt: TGTGCCAGCAGCTTGGATAACCTAGCGGGGTACAATGAGCAGTTCTTC
cdr3_aa: CASSLDNLAGYNEQFF
v_call: TRBV5-6
d_call: TRBD2
j_call: TRBJ2-1
clone_size: NA
cdr3_length: 16

cdr3_nt: TGTGCCAGCAGCTTAGGTGGGAGGGCCACCTACGAGCAGTACTTC
cdr3_aa: CASSLGGRATYEQYF
v_call: TRBV11-2
d_call: TRBD2
j_call: TRBJ2-7
clone_size: NA
cdr3_length: 15

cdr3_nt: TGTGCCACCGTCTCGGACCAAGGCCCTAACTCCTATAATTCACCCCTCCACTTT
cdr3_aa: CATVSDQGPNSYNSPLHF
v_call: TRBV15
d_call: NA
j_call: TRBJ1-6
clone_size: NA
cdr3_length: 18

cdr3_nt: TGTGCCAGCTCACCACCGAGTTTAGAGACCCAGTACTTC
cdr3_aa: CASSPPSLETQYF
v_call: TRBV18
d_call: NA
j_call: TRBJ2-5
clone_size: NA
cdr3_length: 13

cdr3_nt: TGTGCCAGCAGCTCACAACAGGGGGTGGAAAAACTGTTTTTT
cdr3_aa: CASSSQQGVEKLFF
v_call: TRBV5-6
d_call: TRBD1
j_call: TRBJ1-4
clone_size: NA
cdr3_length: 14

cdr3_nt: TGTGCCAGCAGCTTAGCGCCCAACATGGGGTCAGGGTATGGCTACACCTTC
cdr3_aa: CASSLAPNMGSGYGYTF
v_call: TRBV7-2
d_call: NA
j_call: TRBJ1-2
clone_size: NA
cdr3_length: 17

cdr3_nt: TGCGCCAGCAGCTCCTCAGTGGTACAGGGTGGCGAGCAGTACTTC
cdr3_aa: CASSSSVVQGGEQYF
v_call: TRBV5-1
d_call: NA
j_call: TRBJ2-7
clone_size: NA
cdr3_length: 15

cdr3_nt: TGCGCCAGCAGCCAAGAGGTGATAGGGAACGAGCAGTACTTC
cdr3_aa: CASSQEVIGNEQYF
v_call: TRBV4-3
d_call: NA
j_call: TRBJ2-7
clone_size: NA
cdr3_length: 14

cdr3_nt: TGTGCCAGCAGCTTATCAGTGATCTTAACTGGGGAGACCCAGTACTTC
cdr3_aa: CASSLSVILTGETQYF
v_call: TRBV7-2
d_call: NA
j_call: TRBJ2-5
clone_size: NA
cdr3_length: 16